A single T cell receptor beta chain is shown here with its context. Its cognate antigen is unknown. Presence of unique molecular identifiers characterized the TCR beta cDNA libraries. It was from roughly 1 to 10 million T cells that 500,000 to 600,000 cDNA molecules came. TCRdb re-analysed the PCR reads in MiXCR, keeping a single row per CDR3 protein. Among 750,000 to 950,000 distinct CDR3 sequences listed, approximately 53% were seen once. The data belong to a study of post-analysis software for immune sequencing data. Study-wide background: Relapsing-remitting, secondary progressive and progressive-relapsing forms made up the multiple sclerosis disease courses.

Regarding the study as a whole: Patients with multiple sclerosis recorded significantly lower normalized Chao1 diversity than controls, the study found. In patients, TRBV5-6, TRBV5-1 and TRBV20-1 belonged to five or six TRBV segments found more frequently than in controls. Under F measure analysis, samples from one preparation batch co-clustered strongly.

The CDR3 totals 14 residues. V was cut by 1 base and J by 2 bases, with 8 bases left in between. Germline assignment: CDR1 MGHRA and CDR2 YSYEKL. The chain couples TRBV4-1 to TRBJ1-2; no clear D gene. This sequence was found in a girl aged 10 to 17 with multiple sclerosis. Sequencing input: blood. CDR3 in DNA: TGCGCCAGCAGCCAAGTATCCGGGAACTATGGCTACACCTTC. Translated: CASSQVSGNYGYTF.